This TCR beta chain was recovered during a study of T cell repertoires in cytomegalovirus infection. At the level of the study: Indications came from public TCR beta signatures; they pointed to CMV infection and to a matching HLA type. Study observations and caveats: Cumulative frequency (of public TCR beta family members) identified carriers of CMV plus the relevant HLA. HLA-C-restricted CMV clonotypes gave the most frequent clonotype in two of eight donors.

This clonotype was found many times. No antigen is known for it. TCRdb reanalysed the reads using MiXCR and keeps one entry per CDR3 protein. This repertoire shows roughly 500,000 distinct CDR3 sequences, approximately 11% found once; its top ten account for 10% to 13%. The CDR3 spans 15 residues. Trimming took 5 bases from V and 2 from J, leaving 15 bases between them. This TCR came from a human donor in good health (CMV status not recorded). Some clones in this sample may be carry-over from other donors' samples. V usage is TRBV12-3 or TRBV12-4 and J usage is TRBJ1-1; possible D gene TRBD1, 5 bases. Sequencing used PBMCs. In DNA, the CDR3 is TGTGCCAGCAGTCTCAGACAGTTACCTAACACTGAAGCTTTCTTT. Its protein is CASSLRQLPNTEAFF.